Given below is one T cell receptor (beta chain) in context. This record comes from a study of blood T cell repertoires in COVID-19. Study details: Sources were T cells, B-cell-depleted T cells, or PBMCs; the material itself was cDNA or gDNA.

This CDR3 has 17 residues. In germline, CDR1 is SGHTS, CDR2 YDEGEE. The V segment lost 1 base and the J segment 7 bases; nucleotides outside the gene matches: 10. Authors' data handling: From reference gene primer amplification, estimates of nucleated cell counts were derived. TCRdb keeps only in-frame clones here, not all; method: immunoSEQ multiplex PCR. That table gives V, J and clone size, and the DNA gave D and trimming. Of about 60,000 clones detected, around nine tenths appear once; the ten largest clones hold approximately 3.9%. The sample comprised peripheral blood. The sequence was collected from a man in his 70s with acute or convalescent COVID-19. The V gene is TRBV5-8, the J gene TRBJ1-6; 8 positions match TRBD1. CDR3 DNA: TGTGCCAGCAGCTTGTTTTGGGCGACAGGGGCAAATTCACCCCTCCACTTT. It is translated as CASSLFWATGANSPLHF.